A single sample is the source of the 28 T cell receptor beta chains below, sequenced in a study of CD8 T cells in Susac syndrome. An input of roughly 0.5 to 1 ug of RNA was subjected to reverse transcription using random hexamers. TCRdb reanalysed the immunoSEQ multiplex PCR reads using MiXCR and keeps one entry per CDR3 protein. The sample contains roughly 200,000 distinct CDR3 sequences, 85% to 95% of which appear only once. Sequences were obtained from CD4+ T cells from PBMCs. Every receptor here comes from a human donor with Susac syndrome.

The chain employs TRBV3-1 and TRBJ1-2; D remains unclear. Trimming shortened V by 4 bases and J by 3 bases, and 18 bases separated the two germline ends. The CDR3 length is 16 residues. Germline-derived CDR1 and CDR2 are LGHDT and YNNKEL (reference sequence). The CDR3 sequence is CASSPIYLEEYYGYTF. CDR3 nucleotide sequence: TGTGCCAGCAGCCCCATTTACCTTGAGGAATACTATGGCTACACCTTC.

The chain recombines TRBV10-3 with TRBJ2-3, with D perhaps matching TRBD1 (5 bases). The CDR3 has 14 residues. Germline loops: CDR1 ENHRY, CDR2 SYGVKD. V shed 3 bases and J shed 6 bases, with 13 bases lying between them. The DNA of the CDR3 is TGTGCCATCAGTGATCAGGGTTCGTCGGATACGCAGTATTTT. Residues: CAISDQGSSDTQYF.

This chain joins TRBV30 and TRBJ1-1; tentatively, D is TRBD1 (5 bases). Trimming left V 0 bases short and J 2 bases short, with 10 bases between. The CDR3 totals 14 residues. Germline lookup yields CDR1 GTSNPN and CDR2 SVGIG (reference sequence). CDR3 amino acids: CAWSVSGGNTEAFF. In nucleotides, the CDR3 is TGTGCCTGGAGTGTCTCTGGGGGAAACACTGAAGCTTTCTTT.

The rearrangement links TRBV12-3 or TRBV12-4 to TRBJ1-1; weak D call: TRBD1 (5 bases). Trimming shortened V by 1 base and J by 2 bases, and 14 bases separated the two germline ends. The CDR3 contains 16 residues. The CDR3 DNA is TGTGCCAGCAGTTTAGAGAGGGGTCCCGTTAACACTGAAGCTTTCTTT. The encoded protein is CASSLERGPVNTEAFF.

The CDR3 bases are TGTGCCAGCAGCTGGGGACTAGCGGGGAGCTCCTACGAGCAGTACTTC. Translation: CASSWGLAGSSYEQYF. The V and J genes are TRBV5-4 and TRBJ2-7; 13 nucleotides match TRBD2. The CDR3 runs to 16 residues. V lost 3 bases and J lost 0; bases outside the gene matches: 3. Germline V lookup: CDR1 SGHNT, CDR2 YYREEE (reference sequence).

This chain connects TRBV28 to TRBJ2-7; D is undetermined. CDR3 length: 10 residues. Germline CDR1 and CDR2: MDHEN and SYDVKM. V was shortened by 5 bases and J by 7 bases, with 6 bases between the two germline ends. CDR3 loop: CASSRKEQYF. Here the CDR3 DNA reads TGTGCCAGCAGTCGAAAGGAGCAGTACTTC.

The chain combines TRBV3-1 with TRBJ1-4; D gene uncertain. Germline V gene lookup returns CDR1 LGHDT and CDR2 YNNKEL (reference sequence). Trimming removed 3 bases from V and 5 bases from J, with 10 bases in between. This CDR3 is 14 amino acids long. The CDR3 DNA reads as TGTGCCAGCAGCCATGAGCCACTAAATGAAAAACTGTTTTTT. Translation: CASSHEPLNEKLFF.

The rearrangement uses TRBV20-1 and TRBJ2-7; D gene uncertain. The V gene's germline CDR1 is DFQATT and CDR2 SNEGSKA (reference sequence). Trimming left V 3 bases short and J 0 bases short, with 6 bases between. There are 12 residues in the CDR3. This chain's CDR3 is CSARSDSYEQYF. The DNA for the CDR3 is TGCAGTGCTAGGTCCGACTCCTACGAGCAGTACTTC.

The genes are TRBV18 and TRBJ1-1, with D possibly matching TRBD1 (6 bases). The ends were cut back, 3 bases at V and 4 bases at J, with 12 bases in the middle. The CDR3 loop spans 14 amino acids. In germline, CDR1 is KGHSH, CDR2 LQKENI. The CDR3 coding sequence is TGTGCCAGCTCACCTACAGGGTTGGGCACTGAAGCTTTCTTT. Amino acids: CASSPTGLGTEAFF.

This chain links TRBV27 with TRBJ2-1; TRBD2 is a possible D gene (6 bases). Germline V CDR1 and CDR2: MNHEY, SMNVEV (reference sequence). The CDR3 is made up of 15 amino acids. V dropped 4 bases and J dropped 6 bases, with 16 bases sitting between them. The CDR3 DNA reads TGTGCCAGCAGTTCCCCGGGACTCAGGAGCAATGAGCAGTTCTTC. Its translation: CASSSPGLRSNEQFF.

This clonotype has just one count. The rearrangement uses TRBV12-3 or TRBV12-4 and TRBJ1-5; 10 positions match TRBD1. V was clipped by 6 bases and J by 6 bases; unmatched bases: 8. The CDR3 has 15 residues. This CDR3 reads CASRRQGAISQPQHF. In nucleotides, the CDR3 is TGTGCCAGCAGACGACAGGGGGCCATCAGTCAGCCCCAGCATTTT.

This chain uses TRBV29-1 with TRBJ1-1; D is possibly TRBD1 (6 bases). Germline loops: CDR1 SQVTM, CDR2 ANQGSEA. Trimming removed 4 bases at V and 4 bases at J, with 13 bases between. The CDR3 is 13 amino acids. The CDR3 DNA reads TGCAGCGTTGTTCGGGGGGCGGGCACTGAAGCTTTCTTT. As protein: CSVVRGAGTEAFF.

V gene TRBV20-1 combines with J gene TRBJ1-5; D remains unclear. The germline gives CDR1 DFQATT, CDR2 SNEGSKA (reference sequence). With 0 bases removed from V and 0 bases from J, the gap between germline ends came to 9 bases. This CDR3 has 15 amino acids. The CDR3 bases are TGCAGTGCTAGAGAGGATGGGTATAGCAATCAGCCCCAGCATTTT. Amino acid sequence: CSAREDGYSNQPQHF.

The rearrangement links TRBV7-2 to TRBJ2-4; 10 nucleotides line up with TRBD2. This CDR3 region has 16 residues. The junction had 5 bases not matched to a gene; V was cut back by 5 bases and J by 1 base. Germline lookup yields CDR1 SGHTA and CDR2 FQGNSA. The DNA of the CDR3 is TGTGCCAGCAGCGTGTTTAGCGGGGGGGCCAAAAACATTCAGTACTTC. Protein sequence: CASSVFSGGAKNIQYF.

V usage is TRBV30 and J usage is TRBJ1-3; a weak D match, TRBD1 (6 bases). The CDR3 runs to 15 residues. Germline V CDR1 and CDR2: GTSNPN, SVGIG (reference sequence). Trimming removed 4 bases from V and 0 bases from J, with 13 bases in between. Written as DNA, the CDR3 is TGTGCCTGGAAAATTGGACAGTACTCTGGAAACACCATATATTTT. This codes for CAWKIGQYSGNTIYF. Combining the CDR3 with reference TRBV30 and TRBJ1-3 gives the whole variable domain SQTIHQWPATLVQPVGSPLSLECTVEGTSNPNLYWYRQAAGRGLQLLFYSVGIGQISSEVPQNLSASRPQDRQFILSSKKLLLSDSGFYLCAWKIGQYSGNTIYFGEGSWLTVV.

A single count supports this clonotype. The chain combines TRBV9 with TRBJ2-5; 11 positions agree with TRBD2. Germline lookup yields CDR1 SGDLS and CDR2 YYNGEE. The CDR3 consists of 16 residues. Germline trimming cut 3 bases from V and 6 bases from J; bases unmatched to any gene: 10. CDR3 amino acids: CASSGLAGGPRQTQYF. Here the CDR3 DNA reads TGTGCCAGCAGCGGCTTAGCGGGGGGGCCTCGGCAGACCCAGTACTTC. Supplemented by reference TRBV9 and TRBJ2-5, the full variable domain reads DSGVTQTPKHLITATGQRVTLRCSPRSGDLSVYWYQQSLDQGLQFLIQYYNGEERAKGNILERFSAQQFPDLHSELNLSSLELGDSALYFCASSGLAGGPRQTQYFGPGTRLLVL.

CDR3 sequence reads: CSVVGHVGVSTDTQYF. CDR3 in DNA: TGCAGCGTTGTGGGGCACGTTGGTGTTAGCACAGATACGCAGTATTTT. V usage is TRBV29-1 and J usage is TRBJ2-3, with D maybe TRBD1 (5 bases). Trimming removed 4 bases from V and 0 bases from J, with 17 bases in between. CDR1 is SQVTM, CDR2 ANQGSEA, per germline. The CDR3 spans 16 residues.

The chain is built from TRBV20-1 and TRBJ1-3; D may be TRBD1 (6 bases). Germline values: CDR1 DFQATT, CDR2 SNEGSKA (reference sequence). Trimming removed 6 bases at V and 2 bases at J, with 17 bases between. The CDR3 sequence is 15 residues long. The chain's CDR3 is CSALRGARAGNTIYF. CDR3 DNA: TGCAGTGCCCTTCGGGGGGCGAGGGCTGGAAACACCATATATTTT.

CDR3 in amino acids: CATSRDSQETQYF. For the CDR3, the DNA is TGTGCCACCAGCAGGGACAGCCAAGAGACCCAGTACTTC. V and J are TRBV15 and TRBJ2-5; D perhaps matches TRBD1 (6 bases). Germline V gene data show CDR1 as LNHNV and CDR2 as YYDKDF (reference sequence). The germline V and J ends were trimmed by 3 bases and 1 base, with 6 bases remaining between them. The CDR3 sequence is 13 residues long.

V and J are TRBV5-8 and TRBJ1-5, with D tentatively TRBD1 (5 bases). The CDR3 covers 16 residues. Germline-derived CDR1 and CDR2 are SGHTS and YDEGEE. V was clipped by 1 base and J by 0 bases, with 11 bases between them. Here the CDR3 DNA reads TGTGCCAGCAGCTTGACAGGAACGCTTAGCAATCAGCCCCAGCATTTT. Protein product: CASSLTGTLSNQPQHF.

This chain joins TRBV28 and TRBJ2-2; 7 bases match TRBD2. The germline gives CDR1 MDHEN, CDR2 SYDVKM. V shed 3 bases and J 0 bases; nucleotides not matched to a gene: 10. The CDR3 runs 18 residues. The CDR3 nucleotides read TGTGCCAGCAGTTTTTTCTTCCCGACTAGCACGAACACCGGGGAGCTGTTTTTT. Protein: CASSFFFPTSTNTGELFF. Looking up the rest from reference TRBV28 and TRBJ2-2 gives the full variable domain: DVKVTQSSRYLVKRTGEKVFLECVQDMDHENMFWYRQDPGLGLRLIYFSYDVKMKEKGDIPEGYSVSREKKERFSLILESASTNQTSMYLCASSFFFPTSTNTGELFFGEGSRLTVL.

CDR3 in amino acids: CSPTPDKPTNTEAFF. CDR3 coding DNA: TGCAGCCCTACACCGGACAAGCCAACAAACACTGAAGCTTTCTTT. The chain recombines TRBV20-1 with TRBJ1-1; a possible D gene is TRBD1 (5 bases). The germline gives CDR1 DFQATT, CDR2 SNEGSKA (reference sequence). CDR3 size: 15 residues.

This clonotype was recorded once. This chain joins TRBV20-1 and TRBJ1-5, with 8 nucleotides matching TRBD1. The V and J ends lost 6 bases and 5 bases, in that order; junction bases with no gene match: 9. This CDR3 contains 14 residues. The V gene's germline CDR1 is DFQATT and CDR2 SNEGSKA (reference sequence). CDR3 in amino acids: CSAGPTGEDQPQHF. In nucleotides, the CDR3 is TGCAGTGCCGGCCCGACAGGGGAGGATCAGCCCCAGCATTTT.

The chain uses TRBV5-6 and TRBJ2-1; D could derive from TRBD1 or TRBD2 (5 bases each). Trimming shortened V by 3 bases and J by 3 bases, and 13 bases separated the two germline ends. Germline CDR1 and CDR2: SGHDT and YYEEEE. The CDR3 consists of 15 residues. CDR3 bases: TGTGCCAGCAGCTCAACCGGGACGATCTACAATGAGCAGTTCTTC. Translation: CASSSTGTIYNEQFF.

The count of this clonotype is one. The chain is built from TRBV5-1 and TRBJ2-1, with D possibly TRBD2 on 5 matching bases. The V gene's germline CDR1 is SGHRS and CDR2 YFSETQ. The V gene lost 0 bases and the J gene lost 8 bases, with 24 bases spanning the gap. The CDR3 totals 18 residues. The CDR3 region is CASSLVFGGLPPLDEQFF. CDR3 nucleotides: TGCGCCAGCAGCTTGGTGTTCGGAGGACTCCCCCCGTTAGATGAGCAGTTCTTC. Drawing the rest from reference TRBV5-1 and TRBJ2-1, the complete variable domain is KAGVTQTPRYLIKTRGQQVTLSCSPISGHRSVSWYQQTPGQGLQFLFEYFSETQRNKGNFPGRFSGRQFSNSRSEMNVSTLELGDSALYLCASSLVFGGLPPLDEQFFGPGTRLTVL.

This chain links TRBV7-9 with TRBJ2-7, with D perhaps matching TRBD1 or TRBD2 (5 bases each). The CDR3 runs to 13 residues. Germline V gives CDR1 SEHNR, CDR2 FQNEAQ (reference sequence). Trimming took 5 bases from V and 5 from J, leaving 13 bases between them. DNA for the CDR3: TGTGCCAGCAGCCCTAGTGGGGGTAACGAGCAGTACTTC. Its translation is CASSPSGGNEQYF.

The rearrangement joins TRBV23-1 to TRBJ2-1; D not resolved. TRBV23-1 is marked as an open reading frame, function uncertain. Trimming left V 2 bases short and J 7 bases short, with 12 bases between. The CDR3 spans 14 residues. This CDR3 is CASSQDCEKNEQFF. The CDR3 DNA follows: TGCGCCAGCAGTCAAGACTGCGAGAAGAATGAGCAGTTCTTC.

The chain is built from TRBV27 and TRBJ2-3; D gene unclear. The CDR3 length is 14 residues. Germline values: CDR1 MNHEY, CDR2 SMNVEV (reference sequence). The ends were cut back, 3 bases at V and 5 bases at J, with 12 bases in the middle. Written as DNA, the CDR3 is TGTGCCAGCAGTTTGGAGCCCCAAATAGATACGCAGTATTTT. Translated: CASSLEPQIDTQYF.